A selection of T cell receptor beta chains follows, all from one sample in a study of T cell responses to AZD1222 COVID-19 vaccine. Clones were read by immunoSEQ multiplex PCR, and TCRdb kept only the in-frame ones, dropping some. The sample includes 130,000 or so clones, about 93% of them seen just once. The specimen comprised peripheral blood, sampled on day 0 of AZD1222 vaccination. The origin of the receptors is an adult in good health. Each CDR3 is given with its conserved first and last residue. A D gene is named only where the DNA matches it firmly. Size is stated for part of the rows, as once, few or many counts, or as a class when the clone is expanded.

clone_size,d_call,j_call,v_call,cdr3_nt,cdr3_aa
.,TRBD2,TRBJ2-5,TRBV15,TGTGCCACCCTCCGCGGAGCGGGGGGGGTCCAAGAGACCCAGTACTTC,CATLRGAGGVQETQYF
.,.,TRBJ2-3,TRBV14,TGTGCCAGCAGCGGATGGCAGGCGTCCACAGATACGCAGTATTTT,CASSGWQASTDTQYF
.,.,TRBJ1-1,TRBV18,TGTGCCAGCTCACCACAGGGGGGGGTGAGGACTGAAGCTTTCTTT,CASSPQGGVRTEAFF
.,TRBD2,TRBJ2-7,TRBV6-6,TGTGCCAGCAGTTACTCGCGGGAGGGCTACGAGCAGTACTTC,CASSYSREGYEQYF
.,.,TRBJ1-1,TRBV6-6,TGTGCCAGCTCCAGGGGCCTGAACACTGAAGCTTTCTTT,CASSRGLNTEAFF
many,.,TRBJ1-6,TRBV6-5,TGTGCCAGCAGTCCGGGCTCGGGGAATTCACCCCTCCACTTT,CASSPGSGNSPLHF
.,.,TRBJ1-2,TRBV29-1,TGCAGCGTTGTAGACGGAGCTAACTATGGCTACACCTTC,CSVVDGANYGYTF
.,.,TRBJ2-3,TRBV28,TGTGCCAGCAGTTTTGGAAAGGGGACAGATACGCAGTATTTT,CASSFGKGTDTQYF
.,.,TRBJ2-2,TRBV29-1,TGCAGCGTGGCAAGGGATTCCGGGGAGCTGTTTTTT,CSVARDSGELFF
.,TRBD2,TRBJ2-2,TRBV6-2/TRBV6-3,TGTGCCAGCAGTTACCCGCGCGGGGGGAACACCGGGGAGCTGTTTTTT,CASSYPRGGNTGELFF
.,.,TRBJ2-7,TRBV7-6,TGTGCCAGCAGCTTAGATAGCGGTTCCTACGAGCAGTACTTC,CASSLDSGSYEQYF
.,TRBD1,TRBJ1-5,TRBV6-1,TGTGCCAGCAGTGGGGGAGGGACAGGGGGCGTGGGGCCCCAGCATTTT,CASSGGGTGGVGPQHF
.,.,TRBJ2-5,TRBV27,TGTGCCAGCAGTTTTAGTGGGGCGGAGACCCAGTACTTC,CASSFSGAETQYF
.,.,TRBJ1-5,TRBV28,TGTGCCAGCAGTTTATGGGGTCTCGACTGGTGGAATCAGCCCCAGCATTTT,CASSLWGLDWWNQPQHF
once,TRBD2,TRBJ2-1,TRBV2,TGTGCCAGCAGTGGGACTAGTCTCTTACAATACAATGAGCAGTTCTTC,CASSGTSLLQYNEQFF
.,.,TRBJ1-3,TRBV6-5,TGTGCCAGAGGGGGGGTTAGGCGAGCTGGAAACACCATATATTTT,CARGGVRRAGNTIYF
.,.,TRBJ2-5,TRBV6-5,TGTGCCAGCAGTTACTCGAAGGCGGTGATCCAGTACTTC,CASSYSKAVIQYF
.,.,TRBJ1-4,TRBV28,TGTGCCAGCGGTACAAGTAATGAAAAACTGTTTTTT,CASGTSNEKLFF
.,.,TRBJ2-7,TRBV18,TGTGCCAGCTCACCATATTTGAAACCCTACGAGCAGTACTTC,CASSPYLKPYEQYF
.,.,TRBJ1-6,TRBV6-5,TGTGCCAGCAGAGGGGCGATTCCGGATTCACCCCTCCACTTT,CASRGAIPDSPLHF
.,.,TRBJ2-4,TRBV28,TGTGCCAGCAGTTTAGGGCAGGGAAACATTCAGTACTTC,CASSLGQGNIQYF
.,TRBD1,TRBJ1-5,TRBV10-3,TGTGCCATCAGCCCCGGACAGGGTGGCAATCAGCCCCAGCATTTT,CAISPGQGGNQPQHF
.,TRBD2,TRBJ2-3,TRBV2,TGTGCCAGCGTCAGGGCGGGAGGGGACACAGATACGCAGTATTTT,CASVRAGGDTDTQYF
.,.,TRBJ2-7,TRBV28,TGTGCCAGCTGGGGAAGGGTAGAGGGGGCGGGAGAGCAGTACTTC,CASWGRVEGAGEQYF
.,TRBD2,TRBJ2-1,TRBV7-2,TGTGCCAGCAGCTTAGTTTTTCTAGCGGGAGGGCTTGGTTACAATGAGCAGTTCTTC,CASSLVFLAGGLGYNEQFF
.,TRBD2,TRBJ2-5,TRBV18,TGTGCCAGCTCACCCTTAGCGGGAAGCCAAGAGACCCAGTACTTC,CASSPLAGSQETQYF
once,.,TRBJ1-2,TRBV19,TGTGCCAGTAGTATTAAGACAGGCTTCTATGGCTACACCTTC,CASSIKTGFYGYTF
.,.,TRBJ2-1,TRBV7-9,TGTGCCAGCAGCTTAGCGGGGGCCTACAATGAGCAGTTCTTC,CASSLAGAYNEQFF
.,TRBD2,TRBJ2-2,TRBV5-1,TGCGCCAGCAGCTTGGGGACTAGCGACGCCGGGGAGCTGTTTTTT,CASSLGTSDAGELFF
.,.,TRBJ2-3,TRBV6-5,TGTGCCAGCAGCCGGGACATAAGCACAGATACGCAGTATTTT,CASSRDISTDTQYF
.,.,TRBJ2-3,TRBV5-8,TGTGCCAGCAGCTTCGGGGCCCCGTTGGATACGCAGTATTTT,CASSFGAPLDTQYF
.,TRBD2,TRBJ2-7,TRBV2,TGTGCCAGCACCAGACTAGCGGGACGGTTCGAGCAGTACTTC,CASTRLAGRFEQYF
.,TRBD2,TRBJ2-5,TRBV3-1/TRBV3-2,TGTGCCAGCAGCCAAGGCCAGGGAGCGGGGCAAGAGACCCAGTACTTC,CASSQGQGAGQETQYF
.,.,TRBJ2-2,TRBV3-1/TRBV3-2,TGTGCCAGCAGCCACAGGCCGGGACTGTCGAACACCGGGGAGCTGTTTTTT,CASSHRPGLSNTGELFF
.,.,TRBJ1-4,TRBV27,TGTGCCAGCAGCCCACCGGGACAAGCTAATGAAAAACTGTTTTTT,CASSPPGQANEKLFF
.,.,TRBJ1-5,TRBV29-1,TGCAGCGTTGAAGGGGGACGGGATCAGCCCCAGCATTTT,CSVEGGRDQPQHF
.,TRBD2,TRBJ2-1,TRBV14,TGTGCCAGCAGCCGACTAGCGGGAGGGCCTATGAATGAGCAGTTCTTC,CASSRLAGGPMNEQFF
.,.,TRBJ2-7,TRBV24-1,TGTGCCACCAGTGATTACAGGTCCTACGAGCAGTACTTC,CATSDYRSYEQYF
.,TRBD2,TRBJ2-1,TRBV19,TGTGCTTCAGGCGGGGGGCACGACAATGAGCAGTTCTTC,CASGGGHDNEQFF
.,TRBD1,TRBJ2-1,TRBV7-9,TGTGCCAGCAGCCCGACGGGACAGGGTACGAATGAGCAGTTCTTC,CASSPTGQGTNEQFF
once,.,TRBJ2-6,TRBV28,TGTGCCAGCAGTTTCGCGACAGGACTCTCTGGGGCCAACGTCCTGACTTTC,CASSFATGLSGANVLTF
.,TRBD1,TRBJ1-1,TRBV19,TGTGCCAGTAATAGAGGGACAGGGCGTGGAAGAGCTTTCTTT,CASNRGTGRGRAFF
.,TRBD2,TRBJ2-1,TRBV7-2,TGTGCCAGCAGCTTAGACCCTAGCGGGAGAATTAATGAGCAGTTCTTC,CASSLDPSGRINEQFF
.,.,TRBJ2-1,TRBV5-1,TGCGCCAGCAGCGGTACCACTTACAATGAGCAGTTCTTC,CASSGTTYNEQFF
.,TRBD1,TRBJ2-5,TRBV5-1,TGCGCCAGCAGCCCTTGGACAGGGACAGAGACCCAGTACTTC,CASSPWTGTETQYF
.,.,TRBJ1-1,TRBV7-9,TGTGCCAGCAGCTTAGAAGGGTCGGCGGACACTGAAGCTTTCTTT,CASSLEGSADTEAFF
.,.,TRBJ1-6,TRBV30,TGTGCCTGGAGGGGAGGTGCCGGGGGATACTCACCCCTCCACTTT,CAWRGGAGGYSPLHF
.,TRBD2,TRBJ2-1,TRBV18,TGTGCCAGCTTGTTAGCGGGCAACTACAATGAGCAGTTCTTC,CASLLAGNYNEQFF
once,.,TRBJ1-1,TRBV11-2,TGTGCCAGCAGCTTAGGGCCCCCGGGGAACACTGAAGCTTTCTTT,CASSLGPPGNTEAFF
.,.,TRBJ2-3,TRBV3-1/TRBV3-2,TGTGCCAGTCGACAGGTCAGCACAGATACGCAGTATTTT,CASRQVSTDTQYF
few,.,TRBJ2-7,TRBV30,TGTGCCTGGAGTAACCTGAACTCCGAGCAGTACTTC,CAWSNLNSEQYF
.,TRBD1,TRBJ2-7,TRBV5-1,TGCGCCAGCAGCCTGGTACAGGGGCAGCTTACTGGGGGCTACGAGCAGTACTTC,CASSLVQGQLTGGYEQYF